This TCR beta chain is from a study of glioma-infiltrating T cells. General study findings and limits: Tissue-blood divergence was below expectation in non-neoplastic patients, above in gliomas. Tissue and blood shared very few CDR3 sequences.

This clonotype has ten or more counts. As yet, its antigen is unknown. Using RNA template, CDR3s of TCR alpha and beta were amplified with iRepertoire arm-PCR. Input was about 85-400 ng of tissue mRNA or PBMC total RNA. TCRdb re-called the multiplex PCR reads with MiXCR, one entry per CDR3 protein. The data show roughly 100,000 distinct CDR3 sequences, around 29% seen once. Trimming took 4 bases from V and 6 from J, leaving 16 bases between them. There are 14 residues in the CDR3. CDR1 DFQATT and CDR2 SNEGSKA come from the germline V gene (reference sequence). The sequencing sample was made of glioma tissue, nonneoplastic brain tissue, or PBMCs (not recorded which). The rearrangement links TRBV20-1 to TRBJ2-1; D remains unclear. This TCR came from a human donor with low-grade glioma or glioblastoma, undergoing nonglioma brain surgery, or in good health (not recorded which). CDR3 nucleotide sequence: TGCAGTGCTATCGAGACAACCAAGGGCAATGAGCAGTTCTTC. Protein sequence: CSAIETTKGNEQFF.